The 30 T cell receptor beta chains reported below all come from one sample, sequenced in a study of cytomegalovirus exposure and HLA in healthy donors. Primers for the PCR totalled 60 Vbeta and 13 Jbeta. Using immunoSEQ multiplex PCR, the repertoire was profiled, and TCRdb retains in-frame clones only, with some absent. The sample includes about 170,000 clones, 65% to 85% of them seen just once. Sequenced input: PBMCs. The origin of the receptors is a woman between 50 and 59 years old in good health and CMV-seropositive.

This clone showed up just a few times. V usage is TRBV18 and J usage is TRBJ1-1; 7 bases fit TRBD1. J was trimmed by 8 bases and V by 3 bases; bases with no gene match: 6. The CDR3 runs to 13 residues. Germline V lookup: CDR1 KGHSH, CDR2 LQKENI. This CDR3 reads CASSPRQGPEAFF. In DNA, the CDR3 is TGTGCCAGCTCACCGAGACAGGGTCCCGAAGCTTTCTTT.

The chain combines TRBV28 with TRBJ2-7; 7 bases are a match to TRBD1. CDR1 and CDR2 (germline): MDHEN, SYDVKM. The CDR3 is 13 amino acids. V lost 6 bases and J lost 6; bases outside the gene matches: 8. CDR3 coding DNA: TGTGCCAGCAGACCAATTAGGGACAGCGAGCAGTACTTC. Amino acid sequence: CASRPIRDSEQYF.

The chain recombines TRBV10-3 with TRBJ1-2; D gene unclear. From germline, CDR1 is ENHRY and CDR2 SYGVKD. The CDR3 runs to 12 residues. Trimming removed 4 bases at V and 2 bases at J, with 5 bases between. Here the CDR3 reads CAISAGNYGYTF. As DNA, the CDR3 is TGTGCCATCAGTGCCGGGAACTATGGCTACACCTTC.

The chain joins TRBV27 to TRBJ2-5, with no clear D. Between the trimmed V and J ends, which lost 0 bases and 7 bases, there was a span of 12 bases. This CDR3 has 14 residues. Germline assignment: CDR1 MNHEY and CDR2 SMNVEV (reference sequence). As DNA, the CDR3 is TGTGCCAGCAGTTTATCTGCTGGGCAGGCGACCCAGTACTTC. Protein product: CASSLSAGQATQYF.

This clone has a handful of counts. The chain couples TRBV21-1 to TRBJ1-2; the table names TRBD1, a call not compared with the DNA. TRBV21-1 is a documented pseudogene. This CDR3 has 16 amino acids. The CDR3 coding sequence is TGTGCCAGCAGCGTCAAGGGGAAGGGTTATCAAAATGGCTACACCTTC. Amino acid sequence: CASSVKGKGYQNGYTF.

Concerning this clone: Other DNA sequences from this sample encode an identical CDR3 as well. This rearrangement joins TRBV7-6 to TRBJ1-1; D is perhaps TRBD1 (5 bases). The CDR3 runs to 12 residues. The V and J ends lost 1 base and 7 bases respectively, with 7 bases between them. Germline CDR1 SGHVS, CDR2 FNYEAQ. The CDR3 loop is CASSLGGGEAFF. CDR3 nucleotides: TGTGCCAGCAGCTTAGGGGGGGGTGAAGCTTTCTTT.

The chain couples TRBV5-4 to TRBJ2-7; 14 nucleotides agree with TRBD2. Germline trimming cut 3 bases from V and 0 bases from J; bases unmatched to any gene: 5. The germline V gene encodes CDR1 SGHNT and CDR2 YYREEE (reference sequence). There are 17 residues in the CDR3. In DNA form, the CDR3 reads TGTGCCAGCAGCTCGGGACTAGCGGGAGCGAGCTCCTACGAGCAGTACTTC. It encodes CASSSGLAGASSYEQYF. Combining the CDR3 with reference TRBV5-4 and TRBJ2-7 gives the whole variable domain ETGVTQSPTHLIKTRGQQVTLRCSSQSGHNTVSWYQQALGQGPQFIFQYYREEENGRGNFPPRFSGLQFPNYSSELNVNALELDDSALYLCASSSGLAGASSYEQYFGPGTRLTVT.

V usage is TRBV19 and J usage is TRBJ1-5; D ambiguous. Trimming removed 5 bases from V and 7 bases from J, with 18 bases in between. The CDR3 spans 15 residues. Germline CDR1 reads LNHDA; CDR2 reads SQIVND (reference sequence). CDR3 in DNA: TGTGCCAGTAGTCCCCAAGCCTTATCATGGCAGCCCCAGCATTTT. Protein: CASSPQALSWQPQHF.

This clone has more than one count but fewer than ten. The rearrangement links TRBV21-1 to TRBJ2-1; the listed D gene, TRBD2, was not tested against the DNA. TRBV21-1 is a pseudogene locus. The CDR3 length is 15 residues. The CDR3 DNA sequence: TGTGCCAGCAGCTGTGAGCGGGAGAGCCGTGTAGCGCAGTTCTTC. Amino acids: CASSCERESRVAQFF.

This chain joins TRBV11-3 and TRBJ2-2, with TRBD2 identical over 8 bases. The CDR3 covers 14 residues. The trim removed 5 bases at V and 5 bases at J, leaving 4 bases unmatched. From germline, CDR1 is SGHNT and CDR2 YENEEA. CDR3 residues: CASSASGGTGELFF. The CDR3 DNA reads TGTGCCAGCAGCGCCTCGGGGGGGACCGGGGAGCTGTTTTTT.

This chain connects TRBV6-6 to TRBJ2-7; 10 bases line up with TRBD2. The CDR3 runs 14 residues. The germline V gene encodes CDR1 MNHNY and CDR2 SVGAGI (reference sequence). V gave up 6 bases and J gave up 3 bases; unmatched junction bases: 5. CDR3 nucleotides: TGTGCCAGCAGAAGCGGGAGGGAGCTCTACGAGCAGTACTTC. Residues: CASRSGRELYEQYF.

J is TRBJ2-7 and V is TRBV6-5; tentatively, D is TRBD2 (7 bases). V was pared by 2 bases and J by 4 bases, with 12 bases between. Per germline, CDR1 MNHEY and CDR2 SVGAGI. This CDR3 has 14 residues. CDR3 nucleotide sequence: TGTGCCAGCAGTTACCAGGGGAGGGTTTACGAGCAGTACTTC. As protein: CASSYQGRVYEQYF.

The chain combines TRBV11-2 with TRBJ2-3; D remains ambiguous. The V gene lost 5 bases and the J gene lost 2 bases, with 8 bases spanning the gap. The CDR3 is 13 residues long. The V gene's germline CDR1 is SGHAT and CDR2 FQNNGV. The CDR3 DNA follows: TGTGCCAGCAGCCTCCCCGTCACAGATACGCAGTATTTT. Amino acids: CASSLPVTDTQYF.

This sequence joins TRBV11-3 and TRBJ1-1; D not certain. From germline, CDR1 is SGHNT and CDR2 YENEEA. The ends were cut back, 0 bases at V and 4 bases at J, with 9 bases in the middle. CDR3 length equals 14 residues. CDR3 region: CASSLESGSTEAFF. As DNA, the CDR3 is TGTGCCAGCAGCTTAGAGAGCGGTTCCACTGAAGCTTTCTTT.

V is TRBV23-1 and J is TRBJ1-1; D is unresolved. TRBV23-1 is an ORF, and what it does is uncertain. Deletions cut 8 bases from V and 10 bases from J, with 14 bases between. The CDR3 is made up of 11 amino acids. The CDR3 DNA follows: TGCGCCAGCGGGATGAGGGTGGGAGCTTTCTTT. Translation: CASGMRVGAFF.

The chain joins TRBV4-1 to TRBJ2-7; TRBD1 matches at 9 bases. The CDR3 sequence is 15 residues long. CDR1 and CDR2 from the germline V gene are MGHRA and YSYEKL. V lost 1 base to trimming and J lost 2 bases; unmatched junction nucleotides: 3. CDR3 amino acids: CASSQGTGGPYEQYF. The CDR3 nucleotides are TGCGCCAGCAGCCAAGGAACAGGGGGCCCCTACGAGCAGTACTTC.

The chain is built from TRBV5-1 and TRBJ2-7; D is perhaps TRBD2 (6 bases). The germline CDR1 and CDR2 sequences are SGHRS and YFSETQ. Trimming removed 4 bases at V and 2 bases at J, with 16 bases between. The CDR3 is made up of 15 amino acids. The CDR3, as DNA: TGCGCCAGCAGCCCCATGGCCACGGGAGCCTACGAGCAGTACTTC. Translated, it gives CASSPMATGAYEQYF.

This rearrangement joins TRBV4-3 to TRBJ2-7; 8 positions match TRBD2. Per germline, CDR1 LGHNA and CDR2 YSLEER. V lost 4 bases, J lost 2 bases, and 7 bases stayed unmatched. The length of the CDR3 is 15 residues. As DNA, the CDR3 is TGCGCCAGCAGCCCCTTAACTAGCGGCCCCTACGAGCAGTACTTC. Its translation: CASSPLTSGPYEQYF.

This chain links TRBV7-9 with TRBJ2-5, with TRBD2 matching 13 bases. Trimming took 5 bases from V and 2 from J; bases not matched to a gene: 5. CDR1 is SEHNR, CDR2 FQNEAQ, per germline (reference sequence). The CDR3 spans 16 residues. The CDR3 is CASSPRGLAGQETQYF. The CDR3 DNA reads as TGTGCCAGCAGCCCGAGGGGACTAGCGGGGCAAGAGACCCAGTACTTC.

The V and J genes are TRBV29-1 and TRBJ1-1; D is perhaps TRBD1 (5 bases). Germline assignment: CDR1 SQVTM and CDR2 ANQGSEA. Trimming shortened V by 6 bases and J by 6 bases, and 11 bases separated the two germline ends. The CDR3 consists of 11 residues. The CDR3 nucleotides read TGCAGCGTCGGGGGGGGACCTGAAGCTTTCTTT. Translating it yields CSVGGGPEAFF.

This clone came up a few times. This sequence joins TRBV18 and TRBJ1-2; maybe TRBD1 (5 bases). Looked up from germline, CDR1 is KGHSH and CDR2 is LQKENI. V dropped 3 bases and J dropped 5 bases, with 13 bases sitting between them. The CDR3 runs to 14 residues. CDR3: CASSPGDSRYGYTF. The DNA of the CDR3 is TGTGCCAGCTCACCGGGTGACAGCCGGTATGGCTACACCTTC.

The V call is TRBV15, the J call TRBJ1-3; D call uncertain. V lost 0 bases, J lost 0 bases, and 9 bases lay in between. Germline assignment: CDR1 LNHNV and CDR2 YYDKDF (reference sequence). CDR3 length: 16 residues. CDR3 DNA: TGTGCCACCAGCAGAGATCCCGTATCCTCTGGAAACACCATATATTTT. This gives the protein CATSRDPVSSGNTIYF.

V is TRBV6-5 and J is TRBJ2-7; no reliable D call. Trimming removed 4 bases at V and 0 bases at J, with 13 bases between. The CDR3 has 15 residues. Germline CDR1 and CDR2: MNHEY and SVGAGI. CDR3 sequence reads: CASSSYSRSSYEQYF. The CDR3 bases are TGTGCCAGCAGTTCCTATAGCCGAAGCTCCTACGAGCAGTACTTC.

This clone has a single count. The chain carries TRBV28 and TRBJ2-7; D may be TRBD1 (5 bases). Trimming pared 3 bases from V and 5 bases from J, leaving 11 bases between. The CDR3 sequence is 13 residues long. Per germline, CDR1 MDHEN and CDR2 SYDVKM. CDR3 region: CASSLDKFNEQYF. CDR3 DNA sequence: TGTGCCAGCAGTTTGGACAAGTTCAACGAGCAGTACTTC.

This clone appeared once. V gene TRBV7-2 combines with J gene TRBJ1-1; TRBD1 matches 9 bases. V dropped 8 bases and J dropped 10; count of bases not matched to a gene: 17. This CDR3 has 15 amino acids. The germline V gene encodes CDR1 SGHTA and CDR2 FQGNSA. CDR3 protein: CASFLGGTGRQGAFF. CDR3 coding DNA: TGTGCCAGCTTCCTCGGGGGGACAGGGAGGCAAGGAGCTTTCTTT.

The chain has TRBV6-1 and TRBJ2-5; D call uncertain. The DNA end is a closer match to TRBJ2-7, so the J assignment may be wrong. Per germline, CDR1 MNHNS and CDR2 SASEGT. CDR3 size: 14 residues. The CDR3 coding sequence is TGTGCCAGCAGACGATCGGCAGGCCCTTACGAGCAGTACTTC. It codes for CASRRSAGPYEQYF.

Points on this clone: Mismatch with germline at one junction end may stem from a read error. V is TRBV7-9 and J is TRBJ2-4; the D gene is possibly TRBD1 (5 bases). This CDR3 is built from 13 residues. Germline assignment: CDR1 SEHNR and CDR2 FQNEAQ (reference sequence). CDR3 in amino acids: CSSSLGAKNSQYF. CDR3 bases: TGTTCCAGCAGCTTAGGGGCCAAAAACAGTCAGTACTTC.

V gene TRBV18 combines with J gene TRBJ1-1, with D uncertain. The CDR3 has 13 amino acids. The germline V gene encodes CDR1 KGHSH and CDR2 LQKENI. Between the trimmed V and J ends, which lost 2 bases and 7 bases, there was a span of 11 bases. This CDR3 is CASSPYLRGEAFF. The CDR3 DNA follows: TGTGCCAGCTCACCATATTTACGGGGTGAAGCTTTCTTT.

This chain joins TRBV28 and TRBJ2-7; TRBD2 aligns across 7 bases. The CDR3 has 13 residues. The junction had 8 bases not matched to a gene; V was cut back by 10 bases and J by 2 bases. The germline V gene encodes CDR1 MDHEN and CDR2 SYDVKM. Here the CDR3 DNA reads TGTGCCACTAGCGGACGTTCCCCCTACGAGCAGTACTTC. This translates into CATSGRSPYEQYF.

Notes on this clone: The same CDR3 is also encoded by other DNA sequences in this sample. The V and J genes are TRBV19 and TRBJ1-5; a weak D match, TRBD1 (5 bases). Trimming stripped 8 bases from V and 2 bases from J, with 16 bases between. CDR1 is LNHDA, CDR2 SQIVND, per germline (reference sequence). The CDR3 contains 15 residues. The CDR3 is CASFSGQGGNQPQHF. The CDR3 DNA sequence: TGTGCCAGTTTTAGCGGGCAGGGCGGCAATCAGCCCCAGCATTTT.